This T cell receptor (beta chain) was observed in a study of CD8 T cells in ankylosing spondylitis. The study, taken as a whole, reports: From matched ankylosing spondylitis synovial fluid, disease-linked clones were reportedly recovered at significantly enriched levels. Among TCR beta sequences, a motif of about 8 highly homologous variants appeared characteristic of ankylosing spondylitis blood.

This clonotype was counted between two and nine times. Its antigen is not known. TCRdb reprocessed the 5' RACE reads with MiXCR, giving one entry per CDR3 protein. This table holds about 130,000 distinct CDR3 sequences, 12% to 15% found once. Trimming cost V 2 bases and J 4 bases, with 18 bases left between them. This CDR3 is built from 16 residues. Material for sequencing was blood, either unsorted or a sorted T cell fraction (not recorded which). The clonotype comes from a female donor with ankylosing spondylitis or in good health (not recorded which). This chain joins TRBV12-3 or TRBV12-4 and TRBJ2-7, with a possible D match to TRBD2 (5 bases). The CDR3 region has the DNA TGTGCCAGCAGTTTAATAACGGGGAGTGTACCTTACGAGCAGTACTTC. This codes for CASSLITGSVPYEQYF.